The TCR beta chain described here comes from a study of metastatic and nonmetastatic thyroid tumors. Among the patients, none had received any treatment before thyroid surgery. In the original processing: The study took CDR3 differences across clinicopathological groups and made a distant-metastasis classifier for papillary thyroid cancer from them. From the PCR reads, TCRdb re-called clones with MiXCR. TCRdb, rather than the study authors, made the V and J calls. Of around 41,000 clones in the sample, more than 3% are singletons; the top ten hold approximately 9.8%. This clone appeared many times. The sample taken for sequencing was blood. The clonotype originates from a female donor with papillary thyroid cancer or a benign thyroid nodule (not recorded which). Some clones in this sample may be carry-over from other donors' samples.

As DNA, the CDR3 is TGTGCCAGCAGCCCGGGACTCAACACCGGGGAGCTGTTTTTT. Translated, it gives CASSPGLNTGELFF. The chain is built from TRBV11-2 and TRBJ2-2, with TRBD2 as a possible D gene (6 bases). The V and J ends lost 5 bases and 2 bases respectively, with 9 bases between them. CDR1 SGHAT and CDR2 FQNNGV come from the germline V gene. The CDR3 sequence is 14 residues long.